These 21 T cell receptor beta chains originate from one sample sequenced in a study of blood T cell repertoires in COVID-19. The method was immunoSEQ multiplex PCR; TCRdb's version includes in-frame clones alone and lacks a portion of them. The table lists 95,000 to 150,000 clones, around 86% of them singletons. Sequencing was done on a sample of peripheral blood. The receptors here all came from a man aged 40-49 years with acute or convalescent COVID-19.

CDR3 DNA: TGTGCCAGCAGCCAAGTCAGGCCTCCTGGAAACACCATATATTTT. This codes for CASSQVRPPGNTIYF. The chain couples TRBV14 to TRBJ1-3; D is ambiguous. Trimming stripped 1 base from V and 2 bases from J, with 9 bases between. CDR3 size: 15 residues. Germline V gene sequence: CDR1 SGHDN, CDR2 FVKESK.

The gene calls are TRBV10-3 and TRBJ2-7; D possibly corresponds to TRBD1 (6 bases). The CDR3 contains 14 residues. Trimming took 7 bases from V and 2 from J, leaving 15 bases between them. The germline gives CDR1 ENHRY, CDR2 SYGVKD. In DNA, the CDR3 is TGTGCCATCACGGCCAAACAGGGCGCCTACGAGCAGTACTTC. This sequence encodes CAITAKQGAYEQYF.

The V call is TRBV5-1, the J call TRBJ1-1; a possible D gene is TRBD1 (6 bases). Trimming stripped 1 base from V and 9 bases from J, with 19 bases between. The CDR3 consists of 15 residues. CDR1 SGHRS and CDR2 YFSETQ come from the germline V gene. DNA for the CDR3: TGCGCCAGCAGCTTGTCCCCAGGGGTCGAGTTTCAAGCTTTCTTT. Amino acids: CASSLSPGVEFQAFF.

The V call is TRBV4-1, the J call TRBJ2-1; TRBD2 matches at 8 bases. Trimming took 1 base from V and 3 from J; bases not matched to a gene: 11. Germline CDR1 reads MGHRA; CDR2 reads YSYEKL. The length of the CDR3 is 18 residues. CDR3 protein: CASSQGNLRTSFYNEQFF. The CDR3 nucleotides read TGCGCCAGCAGCCAAGGGAATCTCAGGACTAGCTTCTACAATGAGCAGTTCTTC.

The chain recombines TRBV4-2 with TRBJ1-5; TRBD1 agrees at 8 bases. Germline V gene lookup returns CDR1 LGHNA and CDR2 YNFKEQ. The CDR3 totals 16 residues. With 0 bases clipped from V and 6 bases from J, the junction kept 7 bases outside the gene matches. This CDR3 reads CASSQDGQGAVQPQHF. CDR3 in DNA: TGTGCCAGCAGCCAAGATGGGCAGGGGGCGGTTCAGCCCCAGCATTTT.

The rearrangement joins TRBV15 to TRBJ1-6; D ambiguous. The CDR3 length is 16 residues. The V end lost 0 bases, the J end lost 5 bases, and 11 bases lay between the germline ends. Germline CDR1 and CDR2: LNHNV and YYDKDF (reference sequence). The CDR3 DNA follows: TGTGCCACCAGCAGAGATCCGACACGTCATAATTCACCCCTCCACTTT. Amino acids: CATSRDPTRHNSPLHF. Filled out from reference TRBV15 and TRBJ1-6, the complete variable domain reads DAMVIQNPRYQVTQFGKPVTLSCSQTLNHNVMYWYQQKSSQAPKLLFHYYDKDFNNEADTPDNFQSRRPNTSFCFLDIRSPGLGDTAMYLCATSRDPTRHNSPLHFGNGTRLTVT.

This clone is a singleton in its sample. The CDR3 DNA sequence: TGCAGCGTTGAATTGGGACTAGCGGATGAGCAGTTCTTC. It codes for CSVELGLADEQFF. The rearrangement uses TRBV29-1 and TRBJ2-1, with 11 bases aligning to TRBD2. J lost 8 bases, V lost 2 bases, and 2 bases had no gene match. The CDR3 sequence is 13 residues long. Germline V CDR1 and CDR2: SQVTM, ANQGSEA.

The rearrangement links TRBV4-1 to TRBJ1-5; 9 nucleotides agree with TRBD1. The V segment lost 4 bases and the J segment 5 bases; nucleotides outside the gene matches: 3. This CDR3 contains 14 residues. Germline assignment: CDR1 MGHRA and CDR2 YSYEKL. The CDR3 reads CASSPWTGDQPQHF. Here the CDR3 DNA reads TGCGCCAGCAGCCCGTGGACAGGGGATCAGCCCCAGCATTTT.

V is TRBV19 and J is TRBJ1-5, with a possible D match to TRBD1 (5 bases). CDR3 length: 14 residues. CDR1 is LNHDA and CDR2 is SQIVND in the germline V gene (reference sequence). The V gene lost 1 base and the J gene lost 1 base, with 5 bases spanning the gap. The CDR3 here is CASSIGGSNQPQHF. The CDR3 nucleotides read TGTGCCAGTAGTATAGGGGGCAGCAATCAGCCCCAGCATTTT.

The gene calls are TRBV5-6 and TRBJ2-5; weak D call: TRBD2 (8 bases). The CDR3 is made up of 16 amino acids. Germline V gene sequence: CDR1 SGHDT, CDR2 YYEEEE. V lost 1 base and J 2 bases, leaving 15 bases between the germline ends. The CDR3 sequence: CASSLRSGGQQETQYF. The CDR3 bases are TGTGCCAGCAGCTTGAGGAGCGGGGGACAGCAAGAGACCCAGTACTTC.

This chain uses TRBV11-2 with TRBJ1-2; possible D gene TRBD1, 5 bases. Germline CDR1 and CDR2: SGHAT and FQNNGV. The V end lost 6 bases, the J end lost 2 bases, and 16 bases lay between the germline ends. The CDR3 spans 15 residues. The chain's CDR3 is CASRPPMTANYGYTF. CDR3 nucleotide sequence: TGTGCCAGCAGGCCCCCTATGACAGCAAACTATGGCTACACCTTC.

J is TRBJ2-7 and V is TRBV30; 7 bases are a match to TRBD2. The CDR3 sequence is 13 residues long. V trimming: 2 bases; J trimming: 3 bases; junction bases outside the gene matches: 4. Germline V gene data show CDR1 as GTSNPN and CDR2 as SVGIG (reference sequence). The CDR3 protein is CAWSRERGYEQYF. The CDR3 nucleotides are TGTGCCTGGAGTAGGGAGCGGGGCTACGAGCAGTACTTC.

The chain carries TRBV6-2 or TRBV6-3 and TRBJ2-3, with 9 bases matching TRBD2. Germline CDR1 reads MNHEY; CDR2 reads SVGEGT. The CDR3 covers 14 residues. With 10 bases clipped from V and 4 bases from J, the junction kept 9 bases outside the gene matches. In DNA form, the CDR3 reads TGTGCCATCAACCCGGGACTAGCTTCAGATACGCAGTATTTT. Protein product: CAINPGLASDTQYF.

V and J are TRBV6-4 and TRBJ1-5, with 9 bases fitting TRBD1. Looked up from germline, CDR1 is MRHNA and CDR2 is SNTAGT. V shed 6 bases and J 5 bases; nucleotides not matched to a gene: 8. This CDR3 is built from 15 residues. The CDR3 DNA reads TGTGCCAGCAGAGGACAGGGGAGAAGGGATCAGCCCCAGCATTTT. It specifies CASRGQGRRDQPQHF.

The chain joins TRBV27 to TRBJ2-1; 10 bases align to TRBD1. The length of the CDR3 is 14 residues. CDR1 and CDR2 (germline): MNHEY, SMNVEV (reference sequence). J gave up 6 bases and V 4 bases, and 3 bases lay outside the gene matches. CDR3 sequence reads: CASSSWTGGNEQFF. In DNA form, the CDR3 reads TGTGCCAGCAGTTCTTGGACAGGGGGCAATGAGCAGTTCTTC.

This chain joins TRBV7-3 and TRBJ2-1, with D perhaps TRBD1 (5 bases). From germline, CDR1 is SGHTA and CDR2 FQGTGA. V dropped 3 bases and J dropped 6 bases, with 9 bases sitting between them. This CDR3 is built from 13 residues. CDR3 nucleotides: TGTGCCAGCAGCTTCATTCAGGGCAATGAGCAGTTCTTC. This translates into CASSFIQGNEQFF.

This clone came up once. V and J are TRBV5-4 and TRBJ1-2; weak D call: TRBD1 (6 bases). The germline CDR1 and CDR2 sequences are SGHNT and YYREEE (reference sequence). This CDR3 spans 14 amino acids. V lost 6 bases and J lost 6, with 18 bases in between. CDR3 residues: CASTPSGRGDGYTF. The CDR3 bases are TGTGCCAGCACCCCATCGGGGAGGGGGGATGGCTACACCTTC.

This CDR3 reads CASSLGWDRGDQPQHF. The CDR3 DNA is TGTGCCAGCAGCTTGGGATGGGACAGGGGCGATCAGCCCCAGCATTTT. This sequence joins TRBV5-5 and TRBJ1-5, with TRBD1 matching over 10 bases. The CDR3 runs 16 residues. V shed 0 bases, J shed 5 bases, and the junction held 5 bases outside the gene matches. Germline values: CDR1 SGHKS, CDR2 YYEKEE (reference sequence).

There are a few counts of this clone. The chain joins TRBV5-4 to TRBJ1-6; D might be TRBD1 (6 bases). The CDR3 has 15 residues. Germline V CDR1 and CDR2: SGHNT, YYREEE (reference sequence). The V gene lost 4 bases and the J gene lost 10 bases, with 18 bases spanning the gap. CDR3 sequence reads: CASSRDNGGWSPLHF. The CDR3 region has the DNA TGTGCCAGCAGCCGGGACAATGGTGGCTGGTCACCCCTCCACTTT. The variable domain in full, completed from reference TRBV5-4 and TRBJ1-6, reads ETGVTQSPTHLIKTRGQQVTLRCSSQSGHNTVSWYQQALGQGPQFIFQYYREEENGRGNFPPRFSGLQFPNYSSELNVNALELDDSALYLCASSRDNGGWSPLHFGNGTRLTVT.

This clone was seen more than once but under ten times. The chain is built from TRBV6-5 and TRBJ1-2; possibly TRBD1 for D (6 bases). Per germline, CDR1 MNHEY and CDR2 SVGAGI. This CDR3 spans 13 amino acids. Trimming pared 5 bases from V and 8 bases from J, leaving 15 bases between. The CDR3 is CASSRLQGGGYTF. In DNA form, the CDR3 reads TGTGCCAGCAGTAGATTACAGGGCGGCGGCTACACCTTC.

The chain combines TRBV14 with TRBJ1-1; D call uncertain. This CDR3 has 13 amino acids. Germline assignment: CDR1 SGHDN and CDR2 FVKESK. Trimming pared 0 bases from V and 8 bases from J, leaving 10 bases between. The CDR3 nucleotides read TGTGCCAGCAGCCAAGATCTGGGAGGGGAAGCTTTCTTT. Translation: CASSQDLGGEAFF.